These 30 T cell receptor beta chains were sequenced from one sample in a study of post-analysis software for immune sequencing data. Their antigens remain unidentified. General study points: Among five TRBV segments more frequent in patients than controls were TRBV5-6, TRBV5-1 and TRBV20-1.

cDNA libraries for TCR beta contained unique molecular identifiers. TCRdb reprocessed the PCR reads via MiXCR and lists one record per CDR3 protein. The sample has about 820,000 distinct CDR3 sequences; 53% are singletons. Sequences were obtained from blood. The receptors come from a girl aged 5-17 years with multiple sclerosis.

This clonotype was recorded many times. V is TRBV12-3 or TRBV12-4 and J is TRBJ2-3; D is undetermined. The CDR3 is 13 residues long. V lost 6 bases and J 2 bases, leaving 9 bases between the germline ends. The CDR3 loop reads CASSLGYTDTQYF. The CDR3 DNA is TGTGCCAGCAGCTTGGGGTACACAGATACGCAGTATTTT.

This clonotype was observed at least ten times. One end of the junction does not line up with germline, which may come from a read error. This rearrangement joins TRBV5-1 to TRBJ2-5, with 9 nucleotides matching TRBD1. Germline V lookup: CDR1 SGHRS, CDR2 YFSETQ. The length of the CDR3 is 13 residues. The CDR3 DNA follows: TGTGCCAGCAGCCTACAGGGGGCCGAGACCCAGTACTTC. Its protein product is CASSLQGAETQYF.

The chain joins TRBV27 to TRBJ1-5, with D uncertain. The length of the CDR3 is 15 residues. The germline V and J ends were trimmed by 2 bases and 6 bases, with 14 bases remaining between them. Germline V gene data show CDR1 as MNHEY and CDR2 as SMNVEV (reference sequence). The DNA for the CDR3 is TGTGCCAGCAGTTTAAGCCTCTCGGAAGGTCAGCCCCAGCATTTT. Translation gives CASSLSLSEGQPQHF.

This rearrangement joins TRBV7-3 to TRBJ1-2; 7 positions match TRBD1. The V gene's germline CDR1 is SGHTA and CDR2 FQGTGA. With V trimmed by 5 bases and J by 4 bases, 7 bases remained unmatched. The CDR3 totals 14 residues. CDR3 in amino acids: CASSPAGGGYGYTF. The CDR3 bases are TGTGCCAGCAGCCCGGCAGGGGGGGGCTATGGCTACACCTTC.

The CDR3 loop reads CASSQEGTDNSPLHF. Here the CDR3 DNA reads TGTGCCAGCAGCCAAGAGGGGACCGATAATTCACCCCTCCACTTT. This chain links TRBV3-1 with TRBJ1-6, with a possible D match to TRBD1 (5 bases). The CDR3 length is 15 residues. Per the germline V gene, CDR1 is LGHDT and CDR2 is YNNKEL (reference sequence). The germline V and J ends were trimmed by 0 bases and 5 bases, with 8 bases remaining between them.

This clonotype was seen a handful of times. The genes are TRBV3-1 and TRBJ2-4, with D unclear. The DNA end is more similar to TRBJ2-7, so the J call may be wrong. Germline assignment: CDR1 LGHDT and CDR2 YNNKEL (reference sequence). The length of the CDR3 is 13 residues. CDR3 region: CASSQSRLHEQYF. CDR3 bases: TGTGCCAGCAGCCAATCCCGACTGCACGAGCAGTACTTC.

The rearrangement links TRBV6-5 to TRBJ2-7, with 14 positions matching TRBD2. CDR1 is MNHEY, CDR2 SVGAGI, per germline. This CDR3 is built from 14 residues. V gave up 6 bases and J gave up 6 bases; unmatched junction bases: 4. CDR3 residues: CASRTGLAGGEQYF. CDR3 bases: TGTGCCAGCAGGACCGGACTAGCGGGGGGCGAGCAGTACTTC.

The CDR3: CASTIEIGQGVHQPQHF. The CDR3, as DNA: TGTGCCAGCACTATTGAAATCGGACAGGGGGTCCATCAGCCCCAGCATTTT. The chain joins TRBV12-3 or TRBV12-4 to TRBJ1-5, with TRBD1 identical over 10 bases. CDR3 size: 17 residues. The V and J ends lost 7 bases and 5 bases, in that order; junction bases with no gene match: 14.

V gene TRBV20-1 combines with J gene TRBJ2-1, with D maybe TRBD2 (5 bases). The CDR3 loop spans 14 amino acids. CDR1 is DFQATT and CDR2 is SNEGSKA in the germline V gene (reference sequence). V was pared by 4 bases and J by 10 bases, with 20 bases between. In DNA form, the CDR3 reads TGCAGTGCTAATTCCCCTGCTAGCTCCTACGAGCAGTTCTTC. Translated: CSANSPASSYEQFF.

As concerns this clonotype: The DNA is left out, because the CDR3 cannot be placed on it with certainty; the CDR3 is given as TCRdb lists it. The chain recombines TRBV6-2 or TRBV6-3 with TRBJ1-1. CDR1 is MNHEY, CDR2 SVGEGT, per germline. Inclusive of both ends, the CDR3 amounts to 23 amino acids. CDR3 protein: CASSLTSSIYNEQFFGPGTEAFF.

This clonotype appeared a few times. The J gene is TRBJ1-2, the V gene TRBV27; D gene ambiguous. V shed 1 base and J shed 0 bases, with 3 bases lying between them. The germline gives CDR1 MNHEY, CDR2 SMNVEV (reference sequence). This CDR3 is 13 amino acids long. This CDR3 is CASSLFANYGYTF. In nucleotides, the CDR3 is TGTGCCAGCAGTTTATTCGCTAACTATGGCTACACCTTC.

J is TRBJ2-5 and V is TRBV20-1; possible D gene TRBD2, 6 bases. The ends were cut back, 6 bases at V and 4 bases at J, with 12 bases in the middle. CDR1 and CDR2 from the germline V gene are DFQATT and SNEGSKA (reference sequence). The CDR3 is made up of 12 amino acids. CDR3 in DNA: TGCAGTGCGAACCGGGAGCTAGAGACCCAGTACTTC. Amino acid sequence: CSANRELETQYF.

The chain uses TRBV29-1 and TRBJ2-3, with D possibly being TRBD2 (6 bases). V was pared by 8 bases and J by 2 bases, with 17 bases between. This CDR3 region has 14 residues. Germline CDR1 and CDR2: SQVTM and ANQGSEA. This chain's CDR3 is CSSQGPSDTDTQYF. In nucleotides, the CDR3 is TGCAGCTCCCAAGGGCCTAGCGACACAGATACGCAGTATTTT.

This clonotype has a handful of counts. This chain uses TRBV14 with TRBJ1-2, with D possibly being TRBD1 (5 bases). Germline loops: CDR1 SGHDN, CDR2 FVKESK. V was cut by 0 bases and J by 3 bases, with 8 bases left in between. CDR3 length: 14 residues. The CDR3 reads CASSQDLGDYGYTF. CDR3 nucleotide sequence: TGTGCCAGCAGCCAAGATTTAGGGGACTATGGCTACACCTTC.

This clonotype has more than one count but fewer than ten. The V gene is TRBV29-1, the J gene TRBJ2-1; D not resolved. Germline V gene lookup returns CDR1 SQVTM and CDR2 ANQGSEA. Trimming pared 4 bases from V and 6 bases from J, leaving 19 bases between. The CDR3 is 15 amino acids. The CDR3 DNA follows: TGCAGCGTTGTGCCTCAGATACCTACGGTCAATGAGCAGTTCTTC. It specifies CSVVPQIPTVNEQFF.

The chain carries TRBV11-2 and TRBJ2-3, with D uncertain. Germline V gives CDR1 SGHAT, CDR2 FQNNGV. Trimming removed 2 bases from V and 2 bases from J, with 11 bases in between. This CDR3 is built from 15 residues. CDR3: CASSLRLATTDTQYF. In nucleotides, the CDR3 is TGTGCCAGCAGCTTACGGCTGGCCACCACAGATACGCAGTATTTT.

The rearrangement links TRBV7-9 to TRBJ2-5; perhaps D is TRBD1 or TRBD2 (5 bases each). The closer fit of TRBJ2-7 to the DNA end suggests the J call may be wrong. The CDR3 extends over 15 amino acids. CDR1 is SEHNR and CDR2 is FQNEAQ in the germline V gene (reference sequence). DNA for the CDR3: TGTGCCAGCAGCCAAGGGGACCGTACCTTCTACGAGCAGTACTTC. Translation gives CASSQGDRTFYEQYF.

The chain recombines TRBV20-1 with TRBJ2-7; 8 nucleotides match TRBD1. Germline V gene lookup returns CDR1 DFQATT and CDR2 SNEGSKA (reference sequence). Unmatched junction bases numbered 7, after V lost 3 bases and J lost 3 bases. This CDR3 is 14 amino acids long. In DNA form, the CDR3 reads TGCAGTGCTAGTAGGCCAGGGGGCATCTACGAGCAGTACTTC. The encoded protein is CSASRPGGIYEQYF.

The V call is TRBV12-3 or TRBV12-4, the J call TRBJ1-4, with D possibly being TRBD1 (5 bases). Trimming removed 7 bases from V and 8 bases from J, with 14 bases in between. The CDR3 length is 13 residues. The CDR3 coding sequence is TGTGCCAGCAATCCTCGGGGCGACGAAAAACTGTTTTTT. Protein product: CASNPRGDEKLFF.

This clonotype was seen a few times. The rearrangement joins TRBV29-1 to TRBJ2-4; 10 nucleotides align to TRBD1. The end of the DNA fits TRBJ2-7 better, so the J call may be wrong. The germline V gene has CDR1 SQVTM and CDR2 ANQGSEA. The CDR3 totals 15 residues. The CDR3 here is CSVEDLRGQGGEQYF. In nucleotides, the CDR3 is TGCAGCGTTGAAGATTTGAGAGGACAGGGGGGCGAGCAGTACTTC.

This clonotype was observed a few times. The chain links TRBV29-1 to TRBJ2-4, with a tentative D call TRBD1 (6 bases). From germline, CDR1 is SQVTM and CDR2 ANQGSEA. The CDR3 totals 12 residues. V was trimmed by 4 bases and J by 13 bases, leaving 17 bases between them. The DNA of the CDR3 is TGCAGCGTTGCGGCGGCAGGGGTTGAGCAGTACTTC. Its translation is CSVAAAGVEQYF.

The chain uses TRBV10-1 and TRBJ1-6; D possibly corresponds to TRBD1 (6 bases). Germline-derived CDR1 and CDR2 are WNHNN and SYGVQD (reference sequence). V lost 0 bases and J lost 6, with 9 bases in between. There are 15 residues in the CDR3. The CDR3 loop reads CASSESTGSNSPLHF. In nucleotides, the CDR3 is TGCGCCAGCAGTGAGTCTACAGGGAGTAATTCACCCCTCCACTTT.

J is TRBJ2-1 and V is TRBV21-1; the table's D gene call, TRBD2, was not cross checked with the DNA. TRBV21-1 is designated a pseudogene. This CDR3 has 18 residues. The CDR3: CASSKVIWTSGLYNEQFF. The CDR3 nucleotides are TGTGCCAGCAGCAAAGTAATTTGGACTAGCGGACTCTACAATGAGCAGTTCTTC.

The chain is built from TRBV6-1 and TRBJ2-7; no reliable D call. Trimming took 2 bases from V and 1 from J, leaving 12 bases between them. Germline loops: CDR1 MNHNS, CDR2 SASEGT. The CDR3 has 15 residues. CDR3 coding DNA: TGTGCCAGCAGTGAAAGTTGGGCAGCTTCCTACGAGCAGTACTTC. This gives the protein CASSESWAASYEQYF.

This clonotype was counted only a few times. The genes are TRBV5-1 and TRBJ1-6; D is unresolved. Trimming stripped 5 bases from V and 6 bases from J, with 15 bases between. Per the germline V gene, CDR1 is SGHRS and CDR2 is YFSETQ. The length of the CDR3 is 15 residues. This CDR3 reads CASSPGDRGNSPLHF. The CDR3 DNA reads as TGCGCCAGCAGTCCAGGCGATCGAGGTAATTCACCCCTCCACTTT.

The rearrangement links TRBV7-2 to TRBJ2-7, with 8 bases matching TRBD1. V gave up 5 bases and J gave up 7 bases; unmatched junction bases: 10. CDR3 length: 14 residues. Germline V gene data show CDR1 as SGHTA and CDR2 as FQGNSA. The CDR3 region is CASSLQGGPGEQYF. CDR3 nucleotide sequence: TGTGCCAGCAGCCTACAGGGGGGACCGGGAGAGCAGTACTTC.

The chain carries TRBV6-2 or TRBV6-3 and TRBJ1-2; D not certain. This CDR3 comprises 12 residues. V was clipped by 7 bases and J by 8 bases, with 14 bases between them. CDR1 is MNHEY and CDR2 is SVGEGT in the germline V gene. This chain's CDR3 is CASTRTGDGYTF. CDR3 nucleotide sequence: TGTGCCAGCACCAGAACGGGCGACGGCTACACCTTC.

The table lists this clonotype with a count of one. The chain employs TRBV6-5 and TRBJ2-6; D is uncertain. Trimming removed 7 bases from V and 1 base from J, with 11 bases in between. In germline, CDR1 is MNHEY, CDR2 SVGAGI. The CDR3 totals 15 residues. The CDR3 here is CASTFLGSGANVLTF. The CDR3 DNA reads TGTGCCAGCACCTTTCTAGGTTCTGGGGCCAACGTCCTGACTTTC.

A few counts support this clonotype. V usage is TRBV7-3 and J usage is TRBJ2-1; 7 nucleotides line up with TRBD2. V was clipped by 2 bases and J by 9 bases; unmatched bases: 4. This CDR3 has 13 amino acids. Germline V CDR1 and CDR2: SGHTA, FQGTGA. The CDR3 DNA is TGTGCCAGCAGCTTAGGGGGGGTGGCTGAGCAGTTCTTC. Translated, it gives CASSLGGVAEQFF.

This chain links TRBV29-1 with TRBJ2-7; no clear D. The V end was cut by 4 bases, the J end by 5 bases, with 12 bases between. CDR1 and CDR2 from the germline V gene are SQVTM and ANQGSEA. The CDR3 is 12 residues long. In DNA form, the CDR3 reads TGCAGCGTTGTGGTACTGTCCCACGAGCAGTACTTC. Translation: CSVVVLSHEQYF.